The present T cell receptor beta chain was sequenced within a study of blood T cell repertoires in COVID-19. Study details: T cells, B-cell-depleted T cells, or PBMCs supplied cDNA or gDNA.

In the study's own analysis: Amplification of reference gene primers provided the estimated nucleated cell counts. The protocol was immunoSEQ multiplex PCR, while the TCRdb copy is restricted to in-frame clones and leaves out a portion. V and J calls and clone size come straight from that table; D and trimming were deduced from the DNA. The repertoire has 250,000 to 350,000 clones, 80% to 90% of them found once; the top ten carry 0.95% to 1.5%. The length of the CDR3 is 12 residues. The V gene's germline CDR1 is MNHEY and CDR2 SVGAGI. Trimming took off 5 bases at V and 5 bases at J, with 9 bases between the two ends.

The sample was peripheral blood. The sequence was collected from a woman in her forties or fifties with acute or convalescent COVID-19. The J gene is TRBJ1-1, the V gene TRBV6-5; no reliable D call. CDR3 nucleotides: TGTGCCAGCAGTCCCACTACTACTGAAGCTTTCTTT. This gives the protein CASSPTTTEAFF.